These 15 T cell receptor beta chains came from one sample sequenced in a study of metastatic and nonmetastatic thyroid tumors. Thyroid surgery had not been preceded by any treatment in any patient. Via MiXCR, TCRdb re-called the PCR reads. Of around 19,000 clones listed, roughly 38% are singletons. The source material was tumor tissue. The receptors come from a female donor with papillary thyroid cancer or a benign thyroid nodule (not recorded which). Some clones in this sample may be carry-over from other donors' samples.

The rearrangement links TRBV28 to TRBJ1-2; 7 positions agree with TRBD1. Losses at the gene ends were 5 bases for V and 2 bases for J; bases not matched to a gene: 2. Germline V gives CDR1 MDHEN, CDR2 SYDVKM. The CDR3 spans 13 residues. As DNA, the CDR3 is TGTGCCAGCAGTCGACAGGGAAACTATGGCTACACCTTC. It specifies CASSRQGNYGYTF.

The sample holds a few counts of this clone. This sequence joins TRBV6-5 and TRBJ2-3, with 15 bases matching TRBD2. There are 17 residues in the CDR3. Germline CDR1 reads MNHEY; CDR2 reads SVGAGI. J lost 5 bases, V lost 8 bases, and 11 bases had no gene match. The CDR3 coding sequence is TGTGCCAGCCGATCCAGGACTAGCGGGAGGGTTTTAGATACGCAGTATTTT. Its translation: CASRSRTSGRVLDTQYF.

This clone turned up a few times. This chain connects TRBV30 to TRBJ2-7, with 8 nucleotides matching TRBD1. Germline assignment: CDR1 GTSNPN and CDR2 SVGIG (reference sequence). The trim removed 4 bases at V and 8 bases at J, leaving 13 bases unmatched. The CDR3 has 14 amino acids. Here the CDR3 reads CAWTPGTGSPQQYF. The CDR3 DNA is TGTGCCTGGACCCCCGGGACAGGCAGTCCCCAGCAGTACTTC.

In nucleotides, the CDR3 is TGTGCCAGCAGTCTCCGGACGGGTTATCAGTTCTTC. This sequence encodes CASSLRTGYQFF. The V call is TRBV6-2 or TRBV6-3, the J call TRBJ2-1; D is unclear. From germline, CDR1 is MNHEY and CDR2 SVGEGT. The CDR3 is 12 residues long. V was clipped by 5 bases and J by 13 bases, with 15 bases between them.

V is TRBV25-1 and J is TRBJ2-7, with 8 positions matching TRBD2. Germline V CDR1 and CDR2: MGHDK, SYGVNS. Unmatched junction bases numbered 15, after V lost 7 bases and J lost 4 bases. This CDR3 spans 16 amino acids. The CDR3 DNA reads TGTGCCAGCACCAATATCGCGGGGGGAGGAGGGTACGAGCAGTACTTC. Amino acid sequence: CASTNIAGGGGYEQYF.

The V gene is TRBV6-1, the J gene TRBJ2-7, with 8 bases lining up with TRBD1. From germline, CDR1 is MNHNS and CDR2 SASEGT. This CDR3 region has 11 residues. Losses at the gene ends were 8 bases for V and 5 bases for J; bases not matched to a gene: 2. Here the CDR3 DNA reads TGTGCCAGCCAGGGGGCGAACGAGCAGTACTTC. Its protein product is CASQGANEQYF.

The CDR3 is CASSLYSEPYNEQFF. The CDR3 DNA is TGTGCCAGCAGTTTATATAGCGAACCATACAATGAGCAGTTCTTC. This rearrangement joins TRBV12-3 or TRBV12-4 to TRBJ2-1; perhaps TRBD2 as D (5 bases). V shed 2 bases and J shed 4 bases, with 12 bases lying between them. This CDR3 has 15 residues.

CDR3 loop: CASNQGIYGYTF. Here the CDR3 DNA reads TGTGCCAGCAATCAGGGGATTTATGGCTACACCTTC. The chain links TRBV6-1 to TRBJ1-2; D is perhaps TRBD1 (6 bases). CDR3 length: 12 amino acids. Trimming took off 7 bases at V and 5 bases at J, with 11 bases between the two ends. Germline lookup yields CDR1 MNHNS and CDR2 SASEGT.

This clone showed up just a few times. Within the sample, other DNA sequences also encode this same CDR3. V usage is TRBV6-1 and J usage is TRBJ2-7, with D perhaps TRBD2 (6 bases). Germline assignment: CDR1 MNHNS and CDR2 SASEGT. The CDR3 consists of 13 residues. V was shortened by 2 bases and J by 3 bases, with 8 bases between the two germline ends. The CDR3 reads CASSELANYEQYF. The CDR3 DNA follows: TGTGCCAGCAGTGAACTAGCGAACTACGAGCAGTACTTC.

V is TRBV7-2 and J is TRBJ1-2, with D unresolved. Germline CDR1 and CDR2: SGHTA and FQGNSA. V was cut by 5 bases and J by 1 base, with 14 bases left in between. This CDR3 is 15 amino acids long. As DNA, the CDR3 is TGTGCCAGCAGCCAAACGGGTGGTGATAACTATGGCTACACCTTC. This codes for CASSQTGGDNYGYTF. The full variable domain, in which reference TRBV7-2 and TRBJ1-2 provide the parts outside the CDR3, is GAGVSQSPSNKVTEKGKDVELRCDPISGHTALYWYRQSLGQGLEFLIYFQGNSAPDKSGLPSDRFSAERTGGSVSTLTIQRTQQEDSAVYLCASSQTGGDNYGYTFGSGTRLTVV.

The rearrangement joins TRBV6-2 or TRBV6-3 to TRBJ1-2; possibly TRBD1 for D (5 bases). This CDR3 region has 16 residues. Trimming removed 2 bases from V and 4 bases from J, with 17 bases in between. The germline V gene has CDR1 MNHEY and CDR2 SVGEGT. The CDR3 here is CASSYVDRIEGYGYTF. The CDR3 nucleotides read TGTGCCAGCAGTTACGTAGACAGAATTGAGGGCTATGGCTACACCTTC.

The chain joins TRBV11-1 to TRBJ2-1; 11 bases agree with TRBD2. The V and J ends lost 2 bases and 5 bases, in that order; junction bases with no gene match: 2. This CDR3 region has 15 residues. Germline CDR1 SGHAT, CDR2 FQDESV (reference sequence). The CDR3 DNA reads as TGTGCCAGCAGCTTACTAGCGGGAGGCCACAATGAGCAGTTCTTC. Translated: CASSLLAGGHNEQFF.

This chain's CDR3 is CASSDSSPGQEGHNEQFF. DNA of the CDR3: TGTGCCAGCAGTGACTCAAGTCCGGGACAGGAGGGGCACAATGAGCAGTTCTTC. The chain combines TRBV6-4 with TRBJ2-1; 8 nucleotides agree with TRBD1. V lost 0 bases, J lost 5 bases, and 12 bases stayed unmatched. CDR3 length: 18 amino acids. The V gene's germline CDR1 is MRHNA and CDR2 SNTAGT.

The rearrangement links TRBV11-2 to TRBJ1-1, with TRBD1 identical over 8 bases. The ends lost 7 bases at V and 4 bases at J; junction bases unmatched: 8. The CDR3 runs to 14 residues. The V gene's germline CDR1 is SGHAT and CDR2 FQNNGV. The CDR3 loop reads CASTVTGATTEAFF. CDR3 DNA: TGTGCCAGCACCGTGACAGGGGCCACCACTGAAGCTTTCTTT.

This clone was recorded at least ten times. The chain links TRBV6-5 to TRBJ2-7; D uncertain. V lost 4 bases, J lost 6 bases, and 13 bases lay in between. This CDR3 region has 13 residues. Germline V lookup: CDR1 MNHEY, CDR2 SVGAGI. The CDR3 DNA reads TGTGCCAGCAGTTCCGCGTCTAGTCCCGAGCAGTACTTC. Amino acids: CASSSASSPEQYF.